These 18 T cell receptor beta chains were all obtained from the same sample, sequenced in a study of cytomegalovirus exposure and HLA in healthy donors. Measured with immunoSEQ multiplex PCR; TCRdb has only the in-frame clones, and not every one. The table records 70,000 to 85,000 clones, approximately 94% of them present only once. Sequencing was performed on PBMCs. Receptors were obtained from a woman under 30 in good health and CMV-seropositive.

The rearrangement links TRBV13 to TRBJ2-7, with TRBD1 matching over 7 bases. The germline gives CDR1 PRHDT, CDR2 FYEKMQ (reference sequence). CDR3 length equals 15 residues. The V and J ends lost 3 bases and 0 bases, in that order; junction bases with no gene match: 5. CDR3 sequence: CASSFSGQDSYEQYF. The CDR3 region has the DNA TGTGCCAGCAGCTTCTCTGGACAGGACTCCTACGAGCAGTACTTC. Combining the CDR3 with reference TRBV13 and TRBJ2-7 gives the whole variable domain AAGVIQSPRHLIKEKRETATLKCYPIPRHDTVYWYQQGPGQDPQFLISFYEKMQSDKGSIPDRFSAQQFSDYHSELNMSSLELGDSALYFCASSFSGQDSYEQYFGPGTRLTVT.

This clone is a singleton in its sample. This CDR3 is CATSRDFETANTGELFF. The CDR3 nucleotides read TGTGCCACCAGCAGAGATTTCGAGACAGCGAACACCGGGGAGCTGTTTTTT. This chain joins TRBV15 and TRBJ2-2, with D possibly TRBD1 on 5 matching bases. Per the germline V gene, CDR1 is LNHNV and CDR2 is YYDKDF (reference sequence). V lost 0 bases, J lost 0 bases, and 11 bases lay in between. The length of the CDR3 is 17 residues.

This chain joins TRBV30 and TRBJ2-1; 10 nucleotides line up with TRBD2. CDR1 GTSNPN and CDR2 SVGIG come from the germline V gene (reference sequence). Trimming at V came to 4 bases and at J to 2 bases, leaving 2 bases not matched to a gene. The CDR3 totals 14 residues. The CDR3 spells CAWTGTSAYNEQFF. The CDR3, as DNA: TGTGCCTGGACCGGGACTAGCGCCTACAATGAGCAGTTCTTC.

V gene TRBV12-5 combines with J gene TRBJ2-7, with 16 bases fitting TRBD2. Trimming at V came to 0 bases and at J to 4 bases, leaving 3 bases not matched to a gene. The CDR3 loop spans 17 amino acids. Germline CDR1 and CDR2: LGHNT and FRNRAP. In DNA form, the CDR3 reads TGTGCTAGTGGTTTGGTGGGGACTAGCGGGGGGGCATACGAGCAGTACTTC. Its protein product is CASGLVGTSGGAYEQYF. Filled out from reference TRBV12-5 and TRBJ2-7, the complete variable domain reads DARVTQTPRHKVTEMGQEVTMRCQPILGHNTVFWYRQTMMQGLELLAYFRNRAPLDDSGMPKDRFSAEMPDATLATLKIQPSEPRDSAVYFCASGLVGTSGGAYEQYFGPGTRLTVT.

As regards this clone: The identical CDR3 is also encoded by other nucleotide sequences in the sample. This chain connects TRBV29-1 to TRBJ2-1; 13 bases line up with TRBD2. The V segment lost 6 bases and the J segment 0 bases; nucleotides outside the gene matches: 2. The germline gives CDR1 SQVTM, CDR2 ANQGSEA. The CDR3 is 15 residues long. This CDR3 is CSVGLAGSSYNEQFF. The CDR3 nucleotides are TGCAGCGTGGGACTAGCGGGGAGCTCCTACAATGAGCAGTTCTTC.

The rearrangement joins TRBV4-3 to TRBJ1-6; perhaps TRBD1 as D (5 bases). V was clipped by 0 bases and J by 9 bases, with 15 bases between them. Germline V gene data show CDR1 as LGHNA and CDR2 as YSLEER. The CDR3 length is 16 residues. The DNA for the CDR3 is TGCGCCAGCAGCCAAGATCCACAGGCCCGTAGTTCACCCCTCCACTTT. It yields the protein CASSQDPQARSSPLHF.

CDR3 DNA: TGTGCCAGCAGTTACTCAGGGGGCGCAAGGGCTGAAGCTTTCTTT. Protein: CASSYSGGARAEAFF. This chain connects TRBV6-5 to TRBJ1-1; TRBD1 agrees at 7 bases. V shed 0 bases and J 6 bases; nucleotides not matched to a gene: 7. CDR3 length equals 15 residues. Germline V gives CDR1 MNHEY, CDR2 SVGAGI.

The rearrangement links TRBV7-2 to TRBJ1-2, with 9 nucleotides matching TRBD1. The CDR3 covers 15 residues. After removal of 2 bases from V and 7 bases from J, the junction contained 8 bases not matched to a gene. Germline loops: CDR1 SGHTA, CDR2 FQGNSA. The CDR3 nucleotides are TGTGCCAGCAGCTTAACCGCCACAGGGGGCCTTGGCTACACCTTC. This encodes CASSLTATGGLGYTF.

This chain links TRBV10-1 with TRBJ2-7; D might be TRBD1 (6 bases). V lost 4 bases and J lost 2, with 9 bases in between. Germline CDR1 is WNHNN and CDR2 is SYGVQD (reference sequence). The CDR3 extends over 13 amino acids. The CDR3 sequence is CASSAGQTYEQYF. DNA for the CDR3: TGCGCCAGCAGTGCTGGACAGACCTACGAGCAGTACTTC.

The CDR3, as DNA: TGTGCCAGCAGTTACTCGGGGGGAGGTCAGCCCCAGCATTTT. Residues: CASSYSGGGQPQHF. The chain combines TRBV6-5 with TRBJ1-5; D is perhaps TRBD1 (5 bases). The CDR3 is made up of 14 amino acids. V lost 0 bases, J lost 6 bases, and 9 bases lay in between. Germline V CDR1 and CDR2: MNHEY, SVGAGI.

The chain has TRBV4-2 and TRBJ2-3, with 7 bases matching TRBD2. The CDR3 spans 17 residues. The V gene's germline CDR1 is LGHNA and CDR2 YNFKEQ. With V trimmed by 0 bases and J by 4 bases, 10 bases remained unmatched. This CDR3 reads CASSQDVASRGADTQYF. CDR3 nucleotide sequence: TGTGCCAGCAGCCAAGATGTGGCGTCCCGGGGGGCAGATACGCAGTATTTT.

V and J are TRBV5-4 and TRBJ2-3, with D perhaps TRBD2 (5 bases). V was cut by 6 bases and J by 1 base, with 15 bases left in between. Germline CDR1 is SGHNT and CDR2 is YYREEE (reference sequence). CDR3 length: 15 residues. CDR3: CASTLSGAGTDTQYF. For the CDR3, the DNA is TGTGCCAGCACCCTAAGCGGTGCCGGCACAGATACGCAGTATTTT.

V and J are TRBV30 and TRBJ2-5; 9 bases are a match to TRBD1. The V gene's germline CDR1 is GTSNPN and CDR2 SVGIG (reference sequence). Trimming cost V 4 bases and J 5 bases; bases outside gene matches: 11. This CDR3 region has 15 residues. The CDR3 sequence: CAWTAQTGGRETQYF. In DNA, the CDR3 is TGTGCCTGGACCGCGCAGACAGGGGGACGTGAGACCCAGTACTTC.

The CDR3 here is CASSTGGSYGYTF. The CDR3 region has the DNA TGTGCCAGCAGCACAGGGGGCAGCTATGGCTACACCTTC. The chain couples TRBV5-6 to TRBJ1-2, with 9 nucleotides matching TRBD1. V was pared by 4 bases and J by 4 bases, with 2 bases of the junction left unmatched. Germline V gene sequence: CDR1 SGHDT, CDR2 YYEEEE. CDR3 length: 13 residues.

The chain uses TRBV6-5 and TRBJ1-6; TRBD1 might be the D (6 bases). Trimming removed 5 bases from V and 6 bases from J, with 11 bases in between. CDR1 MNHEY and CDR2 SVGAGI come from the germline V gene. This CDR3 contains 14 residues. The CDR3 DNA sequence: TGTGCCAGCAGTCGGGACACTCCTAATTCACCCCTCCACTTT. This sequence encodes CASSRDTPNSPLHF.

V usage is TRBV11-2 and J usage is TRBJ2-7; 11 positions match TRBD1. The CDR3 runs to 15 residues. CDR1 and CDR2 from the germline V gene are SGHAT and FQNNGV. The V and J ends lost 5 bases and 3 bases, in that order; junction bases with no gene match: 6. For the CDR3, the DNA is TGTGCCAGCAGCCTGGACAGGGGGCAACTCTACGAGCAGTACTTC. Protein sequence: CASSLDRGQLYEQYF.

The chain links TRBV5-4 to TRBJ2-3; D not certain. The V and J ends lost 3 bases and 2 bases respectively, with 7 bases between them. The CDR3 is 13 residues long. Per the germline V gene, CDR1 is SGHNT and CDR2 is YYREEE (reference sequence). For the CDR3, the DNA is TGTGCCAGCAGCTCTTTTTACACAGATACGCAGTATTTT. Protein sequence: CASSSFYTDTQYF.

The chain links TRBV11-2 to TRBJ1-1, with unresolved D. CDR1 SGHAT and CDR2 FQNNGV come from the germline V gene. Trimming shortened V by 1 base and J by 5 bases, and 17 bases separated the two germline ends. The CDR3 spans 16 residues. Here the CDR3 DNA reads TGTGCCAGCAGCTTAGCCAGCGTCCTCCGAGGGACTGAAGCTTTCTTT. Encoded protein: CASSLASVLRGTEAFF.